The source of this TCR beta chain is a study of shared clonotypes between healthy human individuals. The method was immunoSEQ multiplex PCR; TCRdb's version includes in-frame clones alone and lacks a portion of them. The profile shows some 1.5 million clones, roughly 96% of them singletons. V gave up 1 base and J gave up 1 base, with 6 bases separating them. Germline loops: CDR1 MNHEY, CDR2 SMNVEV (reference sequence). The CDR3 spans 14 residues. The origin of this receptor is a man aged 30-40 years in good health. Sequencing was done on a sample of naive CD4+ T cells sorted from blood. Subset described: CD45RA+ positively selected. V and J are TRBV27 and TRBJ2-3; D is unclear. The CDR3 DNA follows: TGTGCCAGCAGTTTATTCGGCCGCACAGATACGCAGTATTTT. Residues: CASSLFGRTDTQYF.